This T cell receptor (beta chain) appears in the sequencing data of a study of cytomegalovirus exposure and HLA in healthy donors (dated by TCRdb to the late 2010s). Study-level background: According to an earlier analysis of around 600 of the donors, about 179 million T cells yielded approximately 120 million unique TCR beta sequences and about 300 Gb of sequence data. Donor age, sex, ethnicity and CMV serostatus were compiled alongside the repertoire data. In an earlier analysis of 587 of the donors, high-throughput TCR beta sequencing was used to judge whether each TCR beta V gene segment behaved as functional or pseudogenic. In addition to the first cohort of 666 subjects, a separate validation cohort of 120 different subjects was used. Genome-wide SNP genotypes for about three fifths of the roughly 670 donors were used in a later genetic analysis, which treated that subset as a discovery cohort. The later analysis used no new phenotypic data to find candidate immune exposures, relying instead on TCR beta sequences and their occurrence across donors. An early release that covered roughly 600 HLA-typed donors contained about 290 gigabases of sequencing data and 70 million to 100 million unique TCR sequences. To predict cytomegalovirus infection status, the study brought together high-throughput TCR immunosequencing, statistical association of individual TCRs with disease status, and machine learning. Using immunosequencing, the study profiled T cell repertoires from 500 to 800 subjects and related those repertoires to cytomegalovirus serostatus. Typing coverage differed by locus: A, B, C, DRB1 and DQB1 were typed in about 620-640 donors, DQA1 in roughly 510, DPA1 in around 600, and DPB1 in just under 490. The study aimed to test whether cataloging public T cell receptors could reveal signatures of past pathogen exposure. HLA typing included class I and class II loci at four-digit resolution. All discovery cohort repertoires had been generated using a single sequencing platform. Several DR-DQ haplotypes were treated as single units for association and clustering because of strong linkage in the cohort. On average, around 230,000 unique TCR beta nucleotide sequences were sequenced per donor among 350 to 400 genotyped donors of the cohort, with roughly 18% of those sequences being non-productive. In a later analysis, previously published TCR beta repertoires from more than 500 donors were re-analyzed and high-resolution HLA genotyping was added so that TCR occurrence patterns could be studied. Among the approximately 400 genotyped donors, approximately 81% belonged to the genetic ancestry cluster associated with self-reported Caucasian donors. General study outcomes and caveats: V-gene and J-gene trimming of TCR beta chains was associated with a missense DCLRE1C variant in a later genetic analysis, and the association was replicated in an independent cohort. A later genetic analysis reported fewer N-insertions in productive TCRs among donors in an Asian-associated ancestry cluster than the roughly 620-donor mean. In an earlier analysis of about 600 of the donors, most TCR beta V segments appeared in productive rearrangements about 87% or about 30% of the time, broadly matching IMGT annotations. In a later analysis, HLA-associated TCR beta chains showed more clonal expansion and lower generation probabilities than non-associated chains that were equally common. The only immune exposure information available for the cohort was CMV serostatus. A later analysis found that TCR association rates varied across HLA loci, with DRB1 alleles showing the most associated TCRs and HLA-C alleles the fewest. Correlated functional status among segregating V segments might reflect linkage disequilibrium, but an unknown experimental factor could not be ruled out. Some IMGT-functional V segments, including TRBV6-2 and TRBV6-3, could not be told apart with the 87-base-pair reads, so those segments were excluded. Three of the identified cytomegalovirus-associated TCR beta chains were confirmed in vitro to be specific for cytomegalovirus antigens. The authors suggested that the approach could potentially be extended to other disease states and immunological phenotypes. Cytomegalovirus status was reported to be diagnosed by the classifier with high specificity and sensitivity in both the original and validation cohorts. A group of highly shared sequence variants was considered likely to be a technical artifact of the sequencing pipeline. In this cohort, only TCR beta chains were sequenced, and detectable features were limited by the absence of alpha or paired-chain data. At a false discovery rate of 0.05, a later analysis linked under 20,000 TCR beta sequences to specific HLA alleles. Strong co-occurrence of HLA alleles, especially DR and DQ, made assigning TCR associations to individual alleles difficult. Because HLA typing was missing for some donors at each locus, association tests included only the typed subset. A total of 150 to 200 TCR beta chains were listed by the study as associated with cytomegalovirus. A later analysis reported that several top co-occurrence clusters appeared linked to parvovirus B19, influenza, CMV and Epstein-Barr virus. According to a later analysis, most CMV-associated TCR beta chains appeared to be HLA-restricted, and the HLA associations seemed to be driven largely by CMV exposure. While some public TCRs were present in many individuals, most TCR sequences turned up only very rarely across donors. Roughly uniform sequencing depth across donors was assumed in presence/absence analyses, although this assumption may not hold. Because counts were too low, more than 15 rarely observed V segments, including chromosome 9 orphons, were left out of the earlier analysis of a few hundred of the donors. A further reported finding was that TCR beta sequences accurately predicted the HLA-A and HLA-B alleles for most subjects in the first cohort.

Library prep was done by the immunoSEQ multiplex PCR assay. For the multiplex PCR, a mixture combining 60 forward primers for TCR Vbeta segments and 13 reverse primers for TCR Jbeta segments was used. A multiplex PCR assay on genomic DNA amplified the CDR3 region of rearranged TCR beta genes. Amplified TCR beta libraries were sequenced as 87-base-pair reads on the Illumina HiSeq System. On the study's bioinformatics: A later analysis counted 75 million to 100 million unique TCR beta chains across the 670 or so repertoires, and around 12 million of these chains were shared by at least two donors. To remove PCR and sequencing errors, raw reads were error-corrected and collapsed into unique sequences using a nearest-neighbor algorithm that merged closely related sequences. Alignment of CDR3 sequences to IMGT reference sequences was used to assign V, D and J gene segments. For a sequence to be retained, at least a six-nucleotide match to both a V gene segment and a J gene segment was required. Rearrangements were classified as productive when the CDR3 lacked stop codons and remained in frame with V and J, and all other rearrangements were classified as non-productive. CDR3 was defined by IMGT convention, running from the second conserved V-encoded cysteine to the conserved J-encoded phenylalanine. The earlier analysis of 550 to 650 of the donors excluded any sequence lacking an unambiguous match to a single V gene segment. In an earlier analysis of approximately 590 of the donors, V segments were called functional above 56.7% productive rearrangements and were called segregating when the between-donor standard deviation exceeded 5%. A statistical classification framework was built for diagnosing cytomegalovirus status from the catalog of TCR beta chain sequences. A later analysis assigned V and J genes by comparing TCR nucleotide sequences with IMGT/GENE-DB human TR gene sequences. Using the TCRdist pipeline, a later analysis assigned CDR3 sequences along with most-parsimonious VDJ recombination scenarios. In a later analysis, each TCR beta chain was defined by its CDR3 amino acid sequence together with its V-gene family, and reads without a unique V-gene family were excluded. In a later analysis, 450 to 600 highly shared, low-generation-probability nucleotide sequences were removed to address suspected cross-contamination and a sequencing artifact. In a later analysis, a clonal expansion index was calculated for each public chain from normalized within-repertoire ranks of inferred template counts. In a later analysis, generation probabilities were computed with a VDJ recombination model fitted to out-of-frame rearrangements, and the resulting probabilities were checked against IGoR. In a later analysis, TCR-TCR, TCR-HLA and TCR-CMV co-occurrence was scored with hypergeometric tests, and a repertoire-size bias correction was applied to TCR pairs. In a later analysis, false discovery rates were estimated by permuting HLA or CMV assignments 20 times. In a later analysis, co-occurring TCRs were grouped using DBSCAN, and TCRdist sequence similarity was added for clustering within HLA-allele-positive subsets. For co-occurrence clustering, repertoires with fewer than 30,000 or more than 120,000 public chains were excluded, along with 4 to 6 repertoires with anomalous nucleotide sharing. This is the immuneACCESS table as TCRdb keeps it, with only in-frame sequences that have V and J called. A part of the clones is gone; compared with another copy, unresolved V genes explain less than half, and the rest is unexplained. The DNA gave D and trimming, while V, J and clone size come from that table. This sample holds approximately 130,000 clones; about 71% were observed only once. The top ten clonotypes cover about 2.4% of the sample.

The CDR3 covers 16 residues, taking in both the cysteine and the phenylalanine. Only CDR3 DNA remains: 48 bases, in frame from the first base. V is pruned by 10 bases and J by 4 bases, leaving 16 bases of the junction without a gene match. Per the germline V gene, SGHVS is the CDR1 and FQNEAQ is the CDR2. The cohort was made up of approximately 670 healthy bone marrow donors. Cohort members were all nominally healthy when sampled, although unrecorded immune exposures were likely present. The donor was CMV seropositive and belonged to the group of a few hundred seropositive cohort members. A peripheral blood sample was provided by each donor, and peripheral blood mononuclear cells were used for TCR beta sequencing. The Qiagen DNeasy Blood Extraction Kit was used to extract genomic DNA from the blood cell samples. As for this clone: Its antigen remains undetermined. The sample holds no much larger clone one base away, and base qualities are not on file.

The rearrangement combines TRBV7-8 with TRBJ1-1, with 9 central nucleotides matching TRBD1. The clonotype originates from a woman aged 55-70 years in good health and CMV-seropositive. The sample was PBMCs. The CDR3 protein: CATGNRGQNFGTEAFF. The nucleotides read TGTGCCACCGGAAACAGGGGGCAGAATTTTGGCACTGAAGCTTTCTTT.